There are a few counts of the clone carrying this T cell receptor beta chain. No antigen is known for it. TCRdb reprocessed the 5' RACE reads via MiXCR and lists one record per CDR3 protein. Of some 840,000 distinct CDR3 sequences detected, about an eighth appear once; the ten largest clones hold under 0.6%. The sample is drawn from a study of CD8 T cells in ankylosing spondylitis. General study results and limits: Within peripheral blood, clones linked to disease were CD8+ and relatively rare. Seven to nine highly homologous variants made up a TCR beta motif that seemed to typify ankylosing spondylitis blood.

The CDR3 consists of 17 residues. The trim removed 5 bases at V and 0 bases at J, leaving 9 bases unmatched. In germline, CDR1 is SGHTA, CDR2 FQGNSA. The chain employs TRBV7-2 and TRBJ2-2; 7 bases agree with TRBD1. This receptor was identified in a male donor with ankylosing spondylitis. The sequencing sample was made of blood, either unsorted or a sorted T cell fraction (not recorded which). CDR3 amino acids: CASSAFSGQTNTGELFF. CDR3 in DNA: TGTGCCAGCAGCGCTTTCTCGGGACAGACGAACACCGGGGAGCTGTTTTTT.